This entry lists 29 T cell receptor beta chains sequenced from one sample in a study of blood T cells in healthy people across ages. Using a J-beta primer mix together with a sample-barcoded 5' primer, a second PCR was run for roughly 7 to 11 cycles. TCRdb processed the 5' RACE reads anew with MiXCR; each CDR3 protein has one entry. This sample has 730,000 or so distinct CDR3 sequences, with approximately 40% found just once. Specimen: blood. The receptor source for this set is a man older than 75 in good health.

The chain is built from TRBV6-1 and TRBJ2-6; D is perhaps TRBD2 (5 bases). V was pared by 8 bases and J by 0 bases, with 20 bases between. In germline, CDR1 is MNHNS, CDR2 SASEGT. The CDR3 spans 18 residues. The CDR3 DNA follows: TGTGCCAGCGGAGGCCGGTCCGGATCTTCCTCTGGGGCCAACGTCCTGACTTTC. Residues: CASGGRSGSSSGANVLTF.

This clonotype turned up a few times. The chain couples TRBV14 to TRBJ2-1; D assignment may be TRBD1 or TRBD2 (5 bases each). Germline CDR1 reads SGHDN; CDR2 reads FVKESK. There are 14 residues in the CDR3. Trimming left V 2 bases short and J 5 bases short, with 10 bases between. CDR3 bases: TGTGCCAGCAGCCAAATCCGAGGGGACAATGAGCAGTTCTTC. Translating it yields CASSQIRGDNEQFF.

V is TRBV7-9 and J is TRBJ2-3, with TRBD2 identical over 8 bases. V shed 5 bases and J 3 bases; nucleotides not matched to a gene: 7. This CDR3 comprises 15 residues. The germline CDR1 and CDR2 sequences are SEHNR and FQNEAQ (reference sequence). The DNA of the CDR3 is TGTGCCAGCAGCCCTCGGGGGGGGCGAACAGATACGCAGTATTTT. Protein: CASSPRGGRTDTQYF.

This clonotype showed up just a few times. The chain combines TRBV7-2 with TRBJ2-7, with D possibly called TRBD1 or TRBD2 (5 bases each). The ends were cut back, 6 bases at V and 2 bases at J, with 14 bases in the middle. From germline, CDR1 is SGHTA and CDR2 FQGNSA. The CDR3 has 14 amino acids. The DNA of the CDR3 is TGTGCCAGCAGTTTGCCGGGACGGACCTACGAGCAGTACTTC. Translation gives CASSLPGRTYEQYF.

The V and J genes are TRBV20-1 and TRBJ2-1, with 10 bases fitting TRBD2. Losses at the gene ends were 6 bases for V and 6 bases for J; bases not matched to a gene: 11. The CDR3 is 15 residues long. Per germline, CDR1 DFQATT and CDR2 SNEGSKA (reference sequence). The CDR3 is CSAKDGTSAANEQFF. The CDR3 DNA reads as TGCAGTGCAAAAGATGGGACTAGCGCCGCCAATGAGCAGTTCTTC.

In DNA, the CDR3 is TGCAGTGCTAGAGATACTAGCGGGAGGCGCGAGCAGTACTTC. Its protein product is CSARDTSGRREQYF. The chain joins TRBV20-1 to TRBJ2-7; 12 bases are a match to TRBD2. The J segment lost 6 bases and the V segment lost 0 bases, leaving 3 bases of the junction unmatched. The CDR3 spans 14 residues. In germline, CDR1 is DFQATT, CDR2 SNEGSKA (reference sequence).

A few counts support this clonotype. The chain has TRBV12-3 or TRBV12-4 and TRBJ2-1, with 8 bases fitting TRBD2. J lost 13 bases, V lost 6 bases, and 20 bases had no gene match. The CDR3 is 16 amino acids. CDR3 amino acids: CASRLEAGAAGETQFF. Here the CDR3 DNA reads TGTGCCAGCAGACTAGAAGCGGGAGCAGCAGGAGAGACCCAGTTCTTC.

CDR3 coding DNA: TGTGCCAGCAACAAACTAGCGGACCGCACAGATACGCAGTATTTT. It specifies CASNKLADRTDTQYF. The chain links TRBV9 to TRBJ2-3; 8 nucleotides line up with TRBD2. The germline V gene has CDR1 SGDLS and CDR2 YYNGEE. CDR3 length equals 15 residues. With 6 bases clipped from V and 1 base from J, the junction kept 7 bases outside the gene matches.

This clonotype was counted a few times. V usage is TRBV6-5 and J usage is TRBJ2-3, with TRBD1 matching over 9 bases. CDR3 length: 18 residues. CDR1 MNHEY and CDR2 SVGAGI come from the germline V gene. The V gene end was trimmed by 2 bases and the J gene end by 2 bases; junction bases not matched to a gene: 11. The CDR3 nucleotides read TGTGCCAGCAGTTACCCCCGGACAGGGGCGACACACACAGATACGCAGTATTTT. This gives the protein CASSYPRTGATHTDTQYF.

V gene TRBV20-1 combines with J gene TRBJ2-3; 8 nucleotides agree with TRBD2. The CDR3 is 16 amino acids. CDR1 and CDR2 (germline): DFQATT, SNEGSKA (reference sequence). V lost 5 bases, J lost 4 bases, and 14 bases stayed unmatched. The CDR3 region is CSAPSFVREGADTQYF. For the CDR3, the DNA is TGCAGTGCTCCTTCCTTTGTCCGGGAGGGAGCAGATACGCAGTATTTT.

V gene TRBV20-1 combines with J gene TRBJ1-2; 9 bases align to TRBD1. Germline V lookup: CDR1 DFQATT, CDR2 SNEGSKA (reference sequence). Unmatched junction bases numbered 3, after V lost 1 base and J lost 3 bases. This CDR3 is 14 amino acids long. The CDR3 is CSARVRTGDYGYTF. The CDR3 nucleotides are TGCAGTGCTAGAGTTAGGACAGGGGACTATGGCTACACCTTC.

V usage is TRBV20-1 and J usage is TRBJ2-3; D call uncertain. V was shortened by 0 bases and J by 2 bases, with 9 bases between the two germline ends. The CDR3 consists of 14 residues. Per germline, CDR1 DFQATT and CDR2 SNEGSKA (reference sequence). The CDR3 reads CSARDSGDTDTQYF. The CDR3 DNA follows: TGCAGTGCTAGAGATAGTGGAGACACAGATACGCAGTATTTT.

The table lists this clonotype with a few counts. The V and J genes are TRBV28 and TRBJ1-6; D call uncertain. The CDR3 runs to 15 residues. V lost 7 bases to trimming and J lost 0 bases, with 10 bases between them. The germline V gene has CDR1 MDHEN and CDR2 SYDVKM. Here the CDR3 reads CASIQESSYNSPLHF. The CDR3 DNA reads as TGTGCCAGCATTCAGGAGAGCTCCTATAATTCACCCCTCCACTTT.

In this sample, this clonotype turned up a few times. The chain couples TRBV20-1 to TRBJ1-1, with D perhaps TRBD1 (5 bases). This CDR3 contains 12 residues. Germline CDR1 and CDR2: DFQATT and SNEGSKA (reference sequence). V was pared by 3 bases and J by 7 bases, with 12 bases between. The CDR3 DNA reads TGCAGTGCTAGTCTGCAGGGTAATGAAGCTTTCTTT. Translated, it gives CSASLQGNEAFF.

This chain joins TRBV20-1 and TRBJ2-4; D uncertain. Trimming removed 2 bases from V and 8 bases from J, with 7 bases in between. The CDR3 is made up of 11 amino acids. Germline CDR1 is DFQATT and CDR2 is SNEGSKA (reference sequence). This chain's CDR3 is CSARREDIQYF. CDR3 sequence (DNA): TGCAGTGCTAGACGCGAGGACATTCAGTACTTC.

CDR3 in amino acids: CAWSWGLAKETQYF. CDR3 coding DNA: TGTGCCTGGAGTTGGGGACTAGCGAAAGAGACCCAGTACTTC. The chain carries TRBV30 and TRBJ2-5; 10 bases match TRBD2. The CDR3 is made up of 14 amino acids. The ends lost 2 bases at V and 3 bases at J; junction bases unmatched: 3. Germline V gives CDR1 GTSNPN, CDR2 SVGIG (reference sequence).

In this sample, this clonotype turned up many times. This rearrangement joins TRBV4-3 to TRBJ1-2; D may be TRBD1 (5 bases). V was trimmed by 3 bases and J by 4 bases, leaving 18 bases between them. This CDR3 spans 16 amino acids. The germline V gene has CDR1 LGHNA and CDR2 YSLEER. The CDR3 bases are TGCGCCAGCAGCCAGTCCGGGGCAGGGAAGGGCTATGGCTACACCTTC. It encodes CASSQSGAGKGYGYTF.

The V gene is TRBV6-2 or TRBV6-3, the J gene TRBJ2-7; D is possibly TRBD1 or TRBD2 (5 bases each). There are 13 residues in the CDR3. CDR1 MNHEY and CDR2 SVGEGT come from the germline V gene. V was trimmed by 8 bases and J by 3 bases, leaving 14 bases between them. The CDR3 DNA reads TGTGCCAGCCAATGGGGGAGTAGCTACGAGCAGTACTTC. Its translation: CASQWGSSYEQYF.

The chain recombines TRBV29-1 with TRBJ2-5; 9 nucleotides match TRBD1. Germline V gives CDR1 SQVTM, CDR2 ANQGSEA. The CDR3 is 16 residues long. Trimming cost V 7 bases and J 1 base; bases outside gene matches: 13. CDR3 nucleotide sequence: TGCAGCGGTTGGACAGGGGCCTCCCCAATCCAAGAGACCCAGTACTTC. Residues: CSGWTGASPIQETQYF.

V is TRBV13 and J is TRBJ2-1; 12 bases map to TRBD2. The ends lost 4 bases at V and 13 bases at J; junction bases unmatched: 14. The germline V gene encodes CDR1 PRHDT and CDR2 FYEKMQ (reference sequence). There are 16 residues in the CDR3. CDR3 region: CASSWRLAGVGETQFF. DNA for the CDR3: TGTGCCAGCAGCTGGCGACTAGCGGGAGTTGGCGAGACCCAGTTCTTC.

This clonotype was found a few times. The gene calls are TRBV6-2 or TRBV6-3 and TRBJ2-6, with 7 bases aligning to TRBD1. The CDR3 extends over 17 amino acids. The V and J ends lost 6 bases and 0 bases, in that order; junction bases with no gene match: 8. Germline CDR1 and CDR2: MNHEY and SVGEGT. This chain's CDR3 is CASSRTSGGSGANVLTF. CDR3 bases: TGTGCCAGCAGCCGCACCTCAGGGGGCTCTGGGGCCAACGTCCTGACTTTC.

This chain joins TRBV10-3 and TRBJ2-5, with D unresolved. The V end was cut by 7 bases, the J end by 1 base, with 10 bases between. Germline lookup yields CDR1 ENHRY and CDR2 SYGVKD. There are 13 residues in the CDR3. CDR3 amino acids: CAINTPTQETQYF. In nucleotides, the CDR3 is TGTGCCATCAATACACCGACCCAAGAGACCCAGTACTTC.

This rearrangement joins TRBV25-1 to TRBJ1-6; D gene uncertain. The CDR3 spans 15 residues. The V end lost 3 bases, the J end lost 3 bases, and 9 bases lay between the germline ends. CDR1 is MGHDK and CDR2 is SYGVNS in the germline V gene. Written as DNA, the CDR3 is TGTGCCAGCAGTGATCGTCAGAGCTATAATTCACCCCTCCACTTT. Translated: CASSDRQSYNSPLHF.

On this clonotype itself: A much larger clone lies a single base off, so this may be a read error. The chain joins TRBV29-1 to TRBJ2-1; 14 positions match TRBD2. Germline CDR1 reads SQVTM; CDR2 reads ANQGSEA. The J segment lost 3 bases and the V segment lost 6 bases, leaving 25 bases of the junction unmatched. This CDR3 has 22 amino acids. This chain's CDR3 is CSVILRGPRPGLAGAYYNEQFF. CDR3 bases: TGCAGCGTGATTTTACGGGGCCCTCGACCGGGACTAGCGGGGGCCTACTACAATGAGCAGTTCTTC.

The rearrangement uses TRBV20-1 and TRBJ2-1; TRBD2 agrees at 13 bases. The J call is uncertain, as TRBJ2-7 better fits the DNA end. Germline CDR1 DFQATT, CDR2 SNEGSKA (reference sequence). This CDR3 has 14 amino acids. CDR3 DNA sequence: TGCAGTGCTTGTACTAGCGGGGGGGTTAACGAGCAGTACTTC. It translates to CSACTSGGVNEQYF.

V is TRBV12-3 or TRBV12-4 and J is TRBJ1-2, with a possible D match to TRBD1 (5 bases). The CDR3 covers 13 residues. Trimming cost V 11 bases and J 5 bases, with 18 bases left between them. The CDR3 reads CAGNIQAGYGYTF. CDR3 in DNA: TGTGCCGGCAACATCCAGGCAGGGTATGGCTACACCTTC.

The chain recombines TRBV7-9 with TRBJ2-7, with TRBD1 identical over 10 bases. With 5 bases clipped from V and 0 bases from J, the junction kept 4 bases outside the gene matches. This CDR3 region has 15 residues. Germline CDR1 and CDR2: SEHNR and FQNEAQ (reference sequence). CDR3 region: CASSDGQGGSYEQYF. The CDR3 DNA is TGTGCCAGCAGCGACGGACAGGGGGGCTCCTACGAGCAGTACTTC.

This clonotype was observed many times. V and J are TRBV29-1 and TRBJ2-5; 11 nucleotides match TRBD1. Germline CDR1 reads SQVTM; CDR2 reads ANQGSEA. Unmatched junction bases numbered 7, after V lost 6 bases and J lost 7 bases. The CDR3 spans 13 residues. The DNA of the CDR3 is TGCAGCGTCAAACAGGGACAGGGGGGGACCCAGTACTTC. This gives the protein CSVKQGQGGTQYF.

With regard to this clonotype: Possible read error: a much larger clone is one base away. The chain couples TRBV6-2 or TRBV6-3 to TRBJ2-5; D possibly corresponds to TRBD2 (6 bases). Deletions cut 8 bases from V and 5 bases from J, with 18 bases between. The germline CDR1 and CDR2 sequences are MNHEY and SVGEGT. This CDR3 is 14 amino acids long. This chain's CDR3 is CASSLGGMLETQYF. The DNA for the CDR3 is TGTGCCAGCTCGCTGGGGGGAATGCTGGAGACCCAGTACTTC.